This T cell receptor (beta chain) was captured by sequencing in a study of CD8+ T cells in alopecia areata. The overall study: A regimen of oral tofacitinib, 5 to 10 mg twice daily, was given to treated patients.

Study-level points and caveats: Elevated clonality characterized lesional scalp relative to normal scalp, particularly in alopecia totalis/universalis. Resident alphabeta T cells of normal skin are also sequenced in scalp samples.

Lesional scalp punch biopsies and peripheral blood came from alopecia areata patients. Reverse transcription of extracted RNA yielded cDNA, which provided the sequencing template. Using immunoSEQ multiplex PCR, the repertoire was profiled, and TCRdb retains in-frame clones only, with some absent. This table holds about 150,000 clones, more than 45% found once. Trimming removed 7 bases from V and 1 base from J; junction bases left unmatched: 14. Looked up from germline, CDR1 is GTSNPN and CDR2 is SVGIG (reference sequence). The CDR3 runs to 18 residues. A note on this clone: Its antigen is unidentified.

The sequences come from CD8+ T cells sorted from blood, collected at week 0. The V gene is TRBV30, the J gene TRBJ2-1; 12 bases map to TRBD2. This sequence was found in a human donor with alopecia areata. The CDR3 DNA follows: TGTGCCTCACGCTCGGCTAGCGGGGGGGACAGATCCTACAATGAGCAGTTCTTC. This translates into CASRSASGGDRSYNEQFF.